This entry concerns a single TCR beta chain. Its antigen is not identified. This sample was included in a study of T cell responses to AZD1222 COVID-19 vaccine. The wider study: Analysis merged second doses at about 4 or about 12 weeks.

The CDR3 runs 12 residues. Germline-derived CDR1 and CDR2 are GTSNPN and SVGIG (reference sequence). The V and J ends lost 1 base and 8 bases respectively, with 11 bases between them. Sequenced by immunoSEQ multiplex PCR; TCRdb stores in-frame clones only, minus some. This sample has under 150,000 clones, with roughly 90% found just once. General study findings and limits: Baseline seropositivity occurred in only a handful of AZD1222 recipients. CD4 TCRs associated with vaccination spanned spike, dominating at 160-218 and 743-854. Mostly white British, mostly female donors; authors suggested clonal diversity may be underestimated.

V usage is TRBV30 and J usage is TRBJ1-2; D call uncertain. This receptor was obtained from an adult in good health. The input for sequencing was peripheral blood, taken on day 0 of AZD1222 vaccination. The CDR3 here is CAWSGLAVGYTF. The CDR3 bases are TGTGCCTGGAGTGGTTTGGCAGTCGGCTACACCTTC.